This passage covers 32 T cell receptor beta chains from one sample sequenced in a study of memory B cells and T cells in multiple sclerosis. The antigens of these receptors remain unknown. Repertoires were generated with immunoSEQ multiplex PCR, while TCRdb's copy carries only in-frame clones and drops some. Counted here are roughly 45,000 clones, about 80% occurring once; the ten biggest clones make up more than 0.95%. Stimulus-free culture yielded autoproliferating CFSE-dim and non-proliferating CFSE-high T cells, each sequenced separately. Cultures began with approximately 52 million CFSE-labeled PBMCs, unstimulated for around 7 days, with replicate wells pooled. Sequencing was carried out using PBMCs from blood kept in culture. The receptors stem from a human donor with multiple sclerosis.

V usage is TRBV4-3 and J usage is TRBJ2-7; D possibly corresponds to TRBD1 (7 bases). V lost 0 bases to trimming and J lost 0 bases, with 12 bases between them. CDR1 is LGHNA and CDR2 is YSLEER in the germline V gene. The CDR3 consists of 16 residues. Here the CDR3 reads CASSQEGGQYSYEQYF. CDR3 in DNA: TGCGCCAGCAGCCAAGAGGGGGGACAGTACTCCTACGAGCAGTACTTC.

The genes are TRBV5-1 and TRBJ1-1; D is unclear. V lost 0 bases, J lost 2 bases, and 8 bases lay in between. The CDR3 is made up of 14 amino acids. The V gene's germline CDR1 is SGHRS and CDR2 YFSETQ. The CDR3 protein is CASSLGRSNTEAFF. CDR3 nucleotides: TGCGCCAGCAGCTTGGGACGCTCCAACACTGAAGCTTTCTTT.

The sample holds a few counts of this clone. CDR3 sequence reads: CASSPGVGEGYEQYF. In DNA form, the CDR3 reads TGCGCCAGCAGCCCTGGAGTGGGGGAGGGCTACGAGCAGTACTTC. The genes are TRBV4-1 and TRBJ2-7; TRBD2 matches 7 bases. The CDR3 is made up of 15 amino acids. V was clipped by 4 bases and J by 3 bases; unmatched bases: 9. Germline V gene lookup returns CDR1 MGHRA and CDR2 YSYEKL.

For the CDR3, the DNA is TGTGCCACCAGCATTGGATTAGGGCCTGGGGCCAACGTCCTGACTTTC. The encoded protein is CATSIGLGPGANVLTF. This sequence joins TRBV15 and TRBJ2-6, with no clear D. Germline-derived CDR1 and CDR2 are LNHNV and YYDKDF (reference sequence). Trimming took off 4 bases at V and 2 bases at J, with 12 bases between the two ends. The CDR3 extends over 16 amino acids.

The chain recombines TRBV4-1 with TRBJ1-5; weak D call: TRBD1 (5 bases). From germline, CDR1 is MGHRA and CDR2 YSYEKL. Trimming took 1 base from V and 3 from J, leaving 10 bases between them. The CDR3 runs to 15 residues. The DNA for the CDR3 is TGCGCCAGCAGCCAAGGCGGGGGATACAATCAGCCCCAGCATTTT. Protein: CASSQGGGYNQPQHF.

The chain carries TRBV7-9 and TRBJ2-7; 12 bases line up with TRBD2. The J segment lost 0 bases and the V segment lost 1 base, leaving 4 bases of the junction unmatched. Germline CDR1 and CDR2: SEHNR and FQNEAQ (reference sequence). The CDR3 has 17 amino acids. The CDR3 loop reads CASSLGLAGAHSYEQYF. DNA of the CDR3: TGTGCCAGCAGCTTAGGACTAGCGGGGGCTCACTCCTACGAGCAGTACTTC.

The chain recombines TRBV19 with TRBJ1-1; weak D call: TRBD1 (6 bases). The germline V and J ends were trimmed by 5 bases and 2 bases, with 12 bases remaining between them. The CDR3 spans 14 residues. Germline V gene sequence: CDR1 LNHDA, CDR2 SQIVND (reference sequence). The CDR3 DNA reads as TGTGCCAGTAGTCCTCCAGGGGCTAACACTGAAGCTTTCTTT. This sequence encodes CASSPPGANTEAFF.

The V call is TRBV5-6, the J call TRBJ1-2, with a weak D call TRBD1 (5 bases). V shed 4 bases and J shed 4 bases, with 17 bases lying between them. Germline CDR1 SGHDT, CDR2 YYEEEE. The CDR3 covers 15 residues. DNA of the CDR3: TGTGCCAGCAGCCTGGGAGGGCCGGGACTCTATGGCTACACCTTC. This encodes CASSLGGPGLYGYTF.

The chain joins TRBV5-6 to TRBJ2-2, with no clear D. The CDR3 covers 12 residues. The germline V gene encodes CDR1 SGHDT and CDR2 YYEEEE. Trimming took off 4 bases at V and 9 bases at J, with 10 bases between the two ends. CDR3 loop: CASSASGRELFF. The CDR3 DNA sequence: TGTGCCAGCAGCGCGAGTGGTCGGGAGCTGTTTTTT.

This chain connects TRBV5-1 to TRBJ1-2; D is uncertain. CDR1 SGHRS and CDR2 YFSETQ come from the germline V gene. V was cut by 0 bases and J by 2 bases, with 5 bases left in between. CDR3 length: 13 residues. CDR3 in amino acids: CASSLEGNYGYTF. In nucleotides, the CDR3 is TGCGCCAGCAGCTTGGAAGGGAACTATGGCTACACCTTC.

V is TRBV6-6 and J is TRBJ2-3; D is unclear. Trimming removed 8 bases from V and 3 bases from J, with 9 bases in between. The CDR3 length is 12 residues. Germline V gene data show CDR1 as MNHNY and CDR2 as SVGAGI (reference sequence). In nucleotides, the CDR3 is TGTGCCAGCGTCGTAGGAACAGATACGCAGTATTTT. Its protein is CASVVGTDTQYF.

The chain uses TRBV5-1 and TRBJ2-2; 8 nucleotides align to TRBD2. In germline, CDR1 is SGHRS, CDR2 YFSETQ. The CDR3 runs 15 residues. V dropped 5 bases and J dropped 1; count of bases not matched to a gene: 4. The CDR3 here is CASRPSGGNTGELFF. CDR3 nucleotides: TGCGCCAGCAGGCCCAGCGGGGGGAACACCGGGGAGCTGTTTTTT.

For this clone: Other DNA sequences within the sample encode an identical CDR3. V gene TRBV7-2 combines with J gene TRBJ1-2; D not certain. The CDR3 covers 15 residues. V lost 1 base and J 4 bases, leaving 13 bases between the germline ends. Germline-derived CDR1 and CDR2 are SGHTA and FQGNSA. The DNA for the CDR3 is TGTGCCAGCAGCTTAGGGGGAGGACCGCTCTATGGCTACACCTTC. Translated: CASSLGGGPLYGYTF.

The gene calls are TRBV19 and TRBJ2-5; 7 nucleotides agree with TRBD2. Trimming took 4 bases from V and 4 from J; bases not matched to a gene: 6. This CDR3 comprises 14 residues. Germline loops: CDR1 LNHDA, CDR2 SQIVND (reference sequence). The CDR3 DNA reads TGTGCCAGTAGTACGGGACTACCCTCAGAGACCCAGTACTTC. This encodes CASSTGLPSETQYF. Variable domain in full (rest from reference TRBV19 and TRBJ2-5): DGGITQSPKYLFRKEGQNVTLSCEQNLNHDAMYWYRQDPGQGLRLIYYSQIVNDFQKGDIAEGYSVSREKKESFPLTVTSAQKNPTAFYLCASSTGLPSETQYFGPGTRLLVL.

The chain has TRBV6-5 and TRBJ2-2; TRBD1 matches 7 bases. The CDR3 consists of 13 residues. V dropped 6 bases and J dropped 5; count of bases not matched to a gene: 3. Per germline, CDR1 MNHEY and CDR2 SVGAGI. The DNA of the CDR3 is TGTGCCAGCAGACTCAGGGGGACCGGGGAGCTGTTTTTT. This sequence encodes CASRLRGTGELFF.

In nucleotides, the CDR3 is TGTGCCAGCAGCTCCTCCAGTAAGCGGGGCACAGATACGCAGTATTTT. It codes for CASSSSSKRGTDTQYF. V and J are TRBV7-6 and TRBJ2-3, with D maybe TRBD2 (6 bases). V was trimmed by 4 bases and J by 1 base, leaving 15 bases between them. The CDR3 extends over 16 amino acids. Germline V lookup: CDR1 SGHVS, CDR2 FNYEAQ.

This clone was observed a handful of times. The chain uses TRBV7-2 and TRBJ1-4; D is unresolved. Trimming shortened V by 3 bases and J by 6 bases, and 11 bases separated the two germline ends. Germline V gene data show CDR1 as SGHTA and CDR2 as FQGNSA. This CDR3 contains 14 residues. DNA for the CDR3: TGTGCCAGCAGCTTGGATCGAGAGTATGAAAAACTGTTTTTT. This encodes CASSLDREYEKLFF.

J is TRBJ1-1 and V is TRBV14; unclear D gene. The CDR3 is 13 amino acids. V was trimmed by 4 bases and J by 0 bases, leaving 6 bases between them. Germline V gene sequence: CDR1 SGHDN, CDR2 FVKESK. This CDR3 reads CASSRSMNTEAFF. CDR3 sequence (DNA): TGTGCCAGCAGCCGGTCAATGAACACTGAAGCTTTCTTT.

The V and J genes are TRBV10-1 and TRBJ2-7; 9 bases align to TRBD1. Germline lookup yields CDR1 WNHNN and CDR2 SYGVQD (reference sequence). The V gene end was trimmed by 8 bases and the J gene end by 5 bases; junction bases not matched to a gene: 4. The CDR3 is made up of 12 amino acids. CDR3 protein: CASGTGTHEQYF. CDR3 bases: TGCGCCAGCGGGACAGGGACCCACGAGCAGTACTTC.

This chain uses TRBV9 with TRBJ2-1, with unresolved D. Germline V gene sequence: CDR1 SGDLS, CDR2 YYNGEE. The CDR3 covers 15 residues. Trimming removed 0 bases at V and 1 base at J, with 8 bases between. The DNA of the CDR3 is TGTGCCAGCAGCGTAGGGGCGGTTTCCTACAATGAGCAGTTCTTC. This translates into CASSVGAVSYNEQFF.

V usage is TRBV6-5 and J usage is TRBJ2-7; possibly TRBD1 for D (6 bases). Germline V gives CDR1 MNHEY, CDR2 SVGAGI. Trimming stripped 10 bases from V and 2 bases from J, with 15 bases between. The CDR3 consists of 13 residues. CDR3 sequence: CATSDSGTYEQYF. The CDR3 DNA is TGTGCCACCTCGGACAGCGGAACCTACGAGCAGTACTTC.

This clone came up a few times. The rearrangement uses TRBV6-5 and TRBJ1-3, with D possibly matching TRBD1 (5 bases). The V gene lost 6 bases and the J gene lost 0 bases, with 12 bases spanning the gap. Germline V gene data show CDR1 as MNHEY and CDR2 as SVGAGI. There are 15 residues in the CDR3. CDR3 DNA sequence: TGTGCCAGCAGACCGGGACGGTACTCTGGAAACACCATATATTTT. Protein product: CASRPGRYSGNTIYF.

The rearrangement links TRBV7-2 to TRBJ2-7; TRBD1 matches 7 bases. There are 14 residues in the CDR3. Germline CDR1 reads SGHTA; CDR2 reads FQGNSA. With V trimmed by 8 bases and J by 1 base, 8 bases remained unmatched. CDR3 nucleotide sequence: TGTGCCAGCGGAATTCAACAGGGGTCCTACGAGCAGTACTTC. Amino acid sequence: CASGIQQGSYEQYF.

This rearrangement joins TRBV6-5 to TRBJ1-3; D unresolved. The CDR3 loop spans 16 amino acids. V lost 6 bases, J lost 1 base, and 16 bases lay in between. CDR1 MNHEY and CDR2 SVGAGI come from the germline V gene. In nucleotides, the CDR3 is TGTGCCAGCAGCTACGACCAGGCGCGGTCTGGAAACACCATATATTTT. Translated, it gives CASSYDQARSGNTIYF.

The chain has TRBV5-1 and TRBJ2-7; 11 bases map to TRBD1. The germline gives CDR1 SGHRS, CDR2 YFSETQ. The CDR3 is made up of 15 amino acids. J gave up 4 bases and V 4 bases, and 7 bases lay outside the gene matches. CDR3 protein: CASSQGQGVAYEQYF. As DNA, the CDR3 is TGCGCCAGCAGCCAGGGACAGGGGGTTGCGTACGAGCAGTACTTC.

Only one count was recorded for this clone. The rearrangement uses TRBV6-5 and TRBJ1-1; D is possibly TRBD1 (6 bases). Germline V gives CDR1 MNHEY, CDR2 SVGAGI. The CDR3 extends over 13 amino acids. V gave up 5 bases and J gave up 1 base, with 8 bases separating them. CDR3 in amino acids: CASSPTGNTEAFF. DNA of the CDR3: TGTGCCAGCAGTCCGACAGGGAACACTGAAGCTTTCTTT.

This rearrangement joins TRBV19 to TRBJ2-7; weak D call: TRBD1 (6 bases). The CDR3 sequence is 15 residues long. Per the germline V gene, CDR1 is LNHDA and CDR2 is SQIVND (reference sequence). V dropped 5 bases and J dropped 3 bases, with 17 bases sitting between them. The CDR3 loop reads CASSARGGPNYEQYF. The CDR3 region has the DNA TGTGCCAGTAGTGCCCGAGGGGGTCCCAACTACGAGCAGTACTTC.

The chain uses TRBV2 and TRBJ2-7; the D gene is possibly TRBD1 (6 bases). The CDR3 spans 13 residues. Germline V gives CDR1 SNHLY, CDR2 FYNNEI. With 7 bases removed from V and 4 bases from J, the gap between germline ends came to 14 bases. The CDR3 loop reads CASTPYDRYEQYF. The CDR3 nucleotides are TGTGCCAGCACGCCATACGACAGGTACGAGCAGTACTTC.

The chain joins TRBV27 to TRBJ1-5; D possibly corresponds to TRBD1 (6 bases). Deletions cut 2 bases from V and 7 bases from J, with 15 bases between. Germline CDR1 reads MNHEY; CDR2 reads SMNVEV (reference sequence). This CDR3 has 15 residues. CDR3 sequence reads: CASSLKGGLRQPQHF. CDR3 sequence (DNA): TGTGCCAGCAGTTTAAAGGGGGGGTTAAGGCAGCCCCAGCATTTT.

The CDR3 DNA reads as TGTGCCAGCAGCAGGACAGGGTCGGAGACCCAGTACTTC. Encoded protein: CASSRTGSETQYF. The J gene is TRBJ2-5, the V gene TRBV21-1; TRBD1, the table's D call, was not compared with the DNA. TRBV21-1 is a pseudogene segment. The CDR3 has 13 amino acids.

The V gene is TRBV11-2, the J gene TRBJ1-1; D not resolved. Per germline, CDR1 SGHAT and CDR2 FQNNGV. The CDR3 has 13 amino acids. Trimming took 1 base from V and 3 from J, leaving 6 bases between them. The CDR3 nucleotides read TGTGCCAGCAGCTTAGGGGATTACACTGAAGCTTTCTTT. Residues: CASSLGDYTEAFF.

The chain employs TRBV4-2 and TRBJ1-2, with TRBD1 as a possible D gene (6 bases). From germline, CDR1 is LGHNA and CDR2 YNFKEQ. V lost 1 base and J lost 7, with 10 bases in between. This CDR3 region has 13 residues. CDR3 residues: CASSQGGARGYTF. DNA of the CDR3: TGTGCCAGCAGCCAAGGGGGGGCCCGTGGCTACACCTTC.